This T cell receptor beta chain comes out of a study of blood T cell repertoires in COVID-19. Sequencing used immunoSEQ multiplex PCR; TCRdb keeps in-frame clones, though not all of them. The sample has approximately 53,000 clones; approximately 83% are singletons. Germline CDR1 and CDR2: SNHLY and FYNNEI. V lost 7 bases to trimming and J lost 5 bases, with 17 bases between them. CDR3 size: 14 residues. J is TRBJ1-1 and V is TRBV2, with a weak D call TRBD1 (5 bases). The sample taken for sequencing was peripheral blood. This TCR was sampled from a man aged 40-55 years with acute or convalescent COVID-19. CDR3 sequence (DNA): TGTGCCAGCACCCCCGAACAGGTGGGTACTGAAGCTTTCTTT. It specifies CASTPEQVGTEAFF.